This TCR beta chain was recovered during a study of T cell responses to AZD1222 COVID-19 vaccine. Overall study context: Doses given second, at about 4 or about 12 weeks, were pooled. Findings and caveats of the study: Repertoire collection took place solely once the T cell response had peaked. It was only a handful of AZD1222 recipients who were seropositive at baseline.

Germline lookup yields CDR1 LGHDT and CDR2 YNNKEL (reference sequence). Trimming left V 0 bases short and J 6 bases short, with 15 bases between. This CDR3 region has 15 residues. The table lists this clone with a few counts. Its matching antigen is unknown. TCRdb's copy holds only in-frame clones and misses some; the assay was immunoSEQ multiplex PCR. The table records roughly 200,000 clones, 80% to 95% of them present only once. The sequenced sample was peripheral blood, obtained on day 0 of AZD1222 vaccination. The sequence came from an adult in good health. V and J are TRBV3-1 (or the pseudogene TRBV3-2) and TRBJ2-7; perhaps TRBD2 as D (6 bases). CDR3 nucleotide sequence: TGTGCCAGCAGCCAAGATCCCCTAGCGCGGTCCGAGCAGTACTTC. It translates to CASSQDPLARSEQYF.